Shown below are 9 T cell receptor beta chains from a single sample sequenced in a study of cytomegalovirus exposure and HLA in healthy donors. The PCR had 60 Vbeta and 13 Jbeta primers. Produced via immunoSEQ multiplex PCR; TCRdb's table is partial and in-frame only. This table has about 92,000 clones, over 70% appearing once. Material: PBMCs. The origin of the receptors is a girl aged 2 to 9 in good health and CMV-seropositive.

This rearrangement joins TRBV6-5 to TRBJ1-5, with 7 bases aligning to TRBD1. The CDR3 has 14 residues. The germline V gene encodes CDR1 MNHEY and CDR2 SVGAGI. The V gene end was trimmed by 6 bases and the J gene end by 4 bases; junction bases not matched to a gene: 6. The DNA for the CDR3 is TGTGCCAGCAGCTCAGGGACAGTTAATCAGCCCCAGCATTTT. Residues: CASSSGTVNQPQHF.

Here the CDR3 DNA reads TGTGCCTGGAGCGAGGGCGCTACCTACGAGCAGTACTTC. It encodes CAWSEGATYEQYF. The V and J genes are TRBV30 and TRBJ2-7, with D possibly being TRBD2 (5 bases). The CDR3 length is 13 residues. The germline V gene has CDR1 GTSNPN and CDR2 SVGIG (reference sequence). V lost 3 bases and J lost 2, with 11 bases in between.

The V and J genes are TRBV5-6 and TRBJ1-1; D possibly corresponds to TRBD1 (5 bases). Trimming cost V 4 bases and J 3 bases, with 10 bases left between them. Germline CDR1 and CDR2: SGHDT and YYEEEE. The CDR3 extends over 13 amino acids. CDR3 sequence: CASSRGRDTEAFF. DNA for the CDR3: TGTGCCAGCAGCCGAGGCAGGGACACTGAAGCTTTCTTT.

V is TRBV7-8 and J is TRBJ2-1, with D uncertain. Germline CDR1 SGHVS, CDR2 FQNEAQ. This CDR3 is built from 14 residues. V was cut by 2 bases and J by 11 bases, with 16 bases left in between. CDR3 sequence reads: CASSLFFDREQQFF. In DNA form, the CDR3 reads TGTGCCAGCAGCTTATTTTTTGATCGCGAGCAGCAGTTCTTC.

The rearrangement joins TRBV7-2 to TRBJ2-7; D may be TRBD2 (5 bases). Germline V CDR1 and CDR2: SGHTA, FQGNSA. Trimming took off 1 base at V and 3 bases at J, with 10 bases between the two ends. The CDR3 covers 14 residues. The CDR3 region is CASSLGGGFYEQYF. DNA for the CDR3: TGTGCCAGCAGCTTAGGTGGCGGGTTCTACGAGCAGTACTTC.

The genes are TRBV7-9 and TRBJ1-1, with D possibly being TRBD1 (6 bases). Germline V gene sequence: CDR1 SEHNR, CDR2 FQNEAQ (reference sequence). Between the trimmed V and J ends, which lost 3 bases and 1 base, there was a span of 9 bases. The CDR3 extends over 14 amino acids. The CDR3 region has the DNA TGTGCCAGCAGCTTCCGGACAGAGAACACTGAAGCTTTCTTT. This gives the protein CASSFRTENTEAFF.

The J gene is TRBJ2-7, the V gene TRBV5-1, with no clear D. The germline gives CDR1 SGHRS, CDR2 YFSETQ. This CDR3 comprises 15 residues. V was cut by 4 bases and J by 2 bases, with 16 bases left in between. This CDR3 is CASSPRSGPTYEQYF. The DNA for the CDR3 is TGCGCCAGCAGCCCCCGTAGTGGGCCCACCTACGAGCAGTACTTC.

The V gene is TRBV6-5, the J gene TRBJ2-6; TRBD1 agrees at 7 bases. The CDR3 covers 15 residues. With V trimmed by 8 bases and J by 0 bases, 4 bases remained unmatched. Germline CDR1 reads MNHEY; CDR2 reads SVGAGI. This chain's CDR3 is CASRDSYSGANVLTF. The DNA of the CDR3 is TGTGCCAGCCGGGACAGCTACTCTGGGGCCAACGTCCTGACTTTC.

This clone was seen only a few times. The J gene is TRBJ1-1, the V gene TRBV6-5; D gene unclear. The V gene lost 4 bases and the J gene lost 3 bases, with 9 bases spanning the gap. The CDR3 spans 13 residues. Germline CDR1 MNHEY, CDR2 SVGAGI. For the CDR3, the DNA is TGTGCCAGCAGTTGGGAGGCAGACACTGAAGCTTTCTTT. Translated, it gives CASSWEADTEAFF.